This T cell receptor beta chain was documented in a study of blood T cells in healthy people across ages. Trimming left V 5 bases short and J 5 bases short, with 12 bases between. Looked up from germline, CDR1 is SQVTM and CDR2 is ANQGSEA. The CDR3 totals 12 residues. This clonotype has only a few counts. What it recognizes is unknown. For the second PCR, which ran for 7 to 11 cycles, a sample-barcoded 5' primer and a J-beta primer mix were used. TCRdb re-analysed the 5' RACE reads in MiXCR, keeping a single row per CDR3 protein. Found here are about 970,000 distinct CDR3 sequences, roughly half of them singletons; the top ten hold over 20%. General study results and limits: Leaving the PBMCs unsorted stopped any conclusive comparison of naive versus antigen-experienced cells. Age showed a roughly linear inverse relationship with TCR beta diversity per million T cells.

This rearrangement joins TRBV29-1 to TRBJ1-2; D not resolved. The sequence came from a woman aged 55-75 years in good health. Sequences were obtained from blood. The CDR3: CSVITRRYGYTF. The CDR3 DNA sequence: TGCAGCGTTATAACCCGAAGATATGGCTACACCTTC.